The next 9 T cell receptor beta chains were all read from a single sample in a study of T cell responses to AZD1222 COVID-19 vaccine. TCRdb keeps only in-frame clones here, not all; method: immunoSEQ multiplex PCR. The data contain about 120,000 clones, almost 90% of them singletons. The source was peripheral blood, collected on day 0 of AZD1222 vaccination. These receptors originate from an adult in good health.

This chain links TRBV19 with TRBJ1-4; D perhaps matches TRBD1 (6 bases). The germline CDR1 and CDR2 sequences are LNHDA and SQIVND (reference sequence). This CDR3 spans 14 amino acids. With 7 bases removed from V and 5 bases from J, the gap between germline ends came to 14 bases. The CDR3 protein is CASTLGQSNEKLFF. The DNA of the CDR3 is TGTGCCAGTACCCTCGGACAGTCGAATGAAAAACTGTTTTTT.

V gene TRBV9 combines with J gene TRBJ1-4; no firm D call. V lost 0 bases, J lost 11 bases, and 14 bases lay in between. The length of the CDR3 is 14 residues. Germline lookup yields CDR1 SGDLS and CDR2 YYNGEE. The CDR3 region is CASSVGGSPSKLFF. DNA of the CDR3: TGTGCCAGCAGCGTAGGTGGGTCTCCGTCCAAACTGTTTTTT. Looking up the rest from reference TRBV9 and TRBJ1-4 gives the full variable domain: DSGVTQTPKHLITATGQRVTLRCSPRSGDLSVYWYQQSLDQGLQFLIQYYNGEERAKGNILERFSAQQFPDLHSELNLSSLELGDSALYFCASSVGGSPSKLFFGSGTQLSVL.

This clone appeared a single time. V is TRBV7-9 and J is TRBJ2-3; D remains ambiguous. Germline V gives CDR1 SEHNR, CDR2 FQNEAQ (reference sequence). With 10 bases removed from V and 3 bases from J, the gap between germline ends came to 17 bases. The CDR3 is 14 amino acids. CDR3 DNA sequence: TGTGCCATACAACTCACCCGGGTAACAGATACGCAGTATTTT. The encoded protein is CAIQLTRVTDTQYF.

Worth noting for this clone: Other DNA sequences in the sample encode the same CDR3. The chain employs TRBV27 and TRBJ1-1, with 7 bases aligning to TRBD1. This CDR3 spans 13 amino acids. The ends lost 5 bases at V and 5 bases at J; junction bases unmatched: 5. In germline, CDR1 is MNHEY, CDR2 SMNVEV (reference sequence). The CDR3 reads CASSQQGRTEAFF. CDR3 nucleotide sequence: TGTGCCAGCAGTCAACAGGGGAGGACTGAAGCTTTCTTT.

DNA of the CDR3: TGTGCCAGCAGCTTCCGACAGGGCCTCGCTGGGGAGACCCAGTACTTC. Residues: CASSFRQGLAGETQYF. The chain recombines TRBV7-7 with TRBJ2-5; 7 nucleotides line up with TRBD1. Germline CDR1 and CDR2: SSHAT and FNYEAQ (reference sequence). Trimming cost V 3 bases and J 5 bases; bases outside gene matches: 12. The CDR3 is 16 residues long.

This chain joins TRBV5-6 and TRBJ2-7, with 9 bases identical to TRBD1. CDR1 is SGHDT and CDR2 is YYEEEE in the germline V gene. V lost 3 bases, J lost 5 bases, and 6 bases stayed unmatched. The CDR3 has 14 amino acids. The CDR3 DNA reads as TGTGCCAGCAGCTCTTATGACAGGGGGGACGAGCAGTACTTC. It encodes CASSSYDRGDEQYF.

This chain connects TRBV7-9 to TRBJ1-1; no reliable D call. This CDR3 region has 13 residues. The V gene's germline CDR1 is SEHNR and CDR2 FQNEAQ (reference sequence). V lost 2 bases to trimming and J lost 1 base, with 5 bases between them. The CDR3 DNA reads TGTGCCAGCAGCTTATCGGAGAACACTGAAGCTTTCTTT. Its translation is CASSLSENTEAFF.

The CDR3 DNA reads TGTGCCAGCAGCCAAAATTGGGACTATGGCTACACCTTC. It yields the protein CASSQNWDYGYTF. This sequence joins TRBV14 and TRBJ1-2; unclear D gene. This CDR3 region has 13 residues. The V and J ends lost 2 bases and 3 bases respectively, with 7 bases between them. CDR1 and CDR2 from the germline V gene are SGHDN and FVKESK. Full variable domain (rest looked up from reference TRBV14 and TRBJ1-2): EAGVTQFPSHSVIEKGQTVTLRCDPISGHDNLYWYRRVMGKEIKFLLHFVKESKQDESGMPNNRFLAERTGGTYSTLKVQPAELEDSGVYFCASSQNWDYGYTFGSGTRLTVV.

The chain couples TRBV5-4 to TRBJ2-1; 8 nucleotides agree with TRBD1. This CDR3 spans 17 amino acids. Germline CDR1 SGHNT, CDR2 YYREEE (reference sequence). The V gene end was trimmed by 4 bases and the J gene end by 4 bases; junction bases not matched to a gene: 13. CDR3 amino acids: CASSPPPAGGAYNEQFF. The CDR3, as DNA: TGTGCCAGCAGCCCGCCCCCTGCAGGGGGCGCATACAATGAGCAGTTCTTC.